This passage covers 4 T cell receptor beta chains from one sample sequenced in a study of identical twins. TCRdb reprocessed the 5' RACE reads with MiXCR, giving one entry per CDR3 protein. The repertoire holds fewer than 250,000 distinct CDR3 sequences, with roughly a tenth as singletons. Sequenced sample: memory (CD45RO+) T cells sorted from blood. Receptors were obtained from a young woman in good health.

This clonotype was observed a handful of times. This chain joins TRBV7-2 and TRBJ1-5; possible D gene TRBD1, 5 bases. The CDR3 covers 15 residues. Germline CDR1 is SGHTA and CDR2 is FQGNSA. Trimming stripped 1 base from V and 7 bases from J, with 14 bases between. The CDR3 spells CASSLVVSREQPQHF. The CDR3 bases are TGTGCCAGCAGCTTAGTCGTTTCCAGGGAACAGCCCCAGCATTTT.

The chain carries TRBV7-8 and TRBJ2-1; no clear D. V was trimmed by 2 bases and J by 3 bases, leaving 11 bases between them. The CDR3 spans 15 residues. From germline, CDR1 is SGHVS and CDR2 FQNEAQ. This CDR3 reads CASSLWAKGYNEQFF. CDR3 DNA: TGTGCCAGCAGCTTATGGGCCAAGGGCTACAATGAGCAGTTCTTC.

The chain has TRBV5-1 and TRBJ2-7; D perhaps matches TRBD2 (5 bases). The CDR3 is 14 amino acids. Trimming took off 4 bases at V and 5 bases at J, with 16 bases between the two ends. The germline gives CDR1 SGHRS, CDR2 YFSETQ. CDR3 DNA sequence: TGCGCCAGCAGCCCACTCGGGATCGGTAACGAGCAGTACTTC. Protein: CASSPLGIGNEQYF.

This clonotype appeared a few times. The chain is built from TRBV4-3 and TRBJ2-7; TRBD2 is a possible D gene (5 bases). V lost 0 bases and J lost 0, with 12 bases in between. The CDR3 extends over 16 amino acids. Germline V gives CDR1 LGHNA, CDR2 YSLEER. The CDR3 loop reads CASSQEMASSSYEQYF. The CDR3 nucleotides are TGCGCCAGCAGCCAAGAAATGGCTAGCTCCTCCTACGAGCAGTACTTC.